The clone carrying this TCR beta chain was detected many times. Its antigen is not identified. This sample was included in a study of T cell clonality in common variable immunodeficiency. CVID and control samples used equivalent genomic DNA input. Profiled with immunoSEQ multiplex PCR; TCRdb holds only in-frame clones, not every one. Observed in the sample are approximately 50,000 clones, none of them singletons. Notes on the study in general: Compared with controls, CVID subjects had fewer shared TCRbeta clones.

Sequenced sample: peripheral blood mononuclear cells. The clonotype originates from a person aged 18 to 75 in good health.

CDR3 bases read: TGTGCCAGCTCACCACCGCGTCGGTCGGACACTGAA. This codes for CASSPPRRSDTE. In full, the CDR3 is CASSPPRRSDTEAFF. V gene TRBV18 combines with J gene TRBJ1-1; D not certain. The read ends 3 residues before the CDR3 terminus; that terminus is restored from the germline J gene. The CDR3 length is 15 residues. Trimming took 0 bases from V and 3 from J, leaving 11 bases between them. Germline V lookup: CDR1 KGHSH, CDR2 LQKENI.